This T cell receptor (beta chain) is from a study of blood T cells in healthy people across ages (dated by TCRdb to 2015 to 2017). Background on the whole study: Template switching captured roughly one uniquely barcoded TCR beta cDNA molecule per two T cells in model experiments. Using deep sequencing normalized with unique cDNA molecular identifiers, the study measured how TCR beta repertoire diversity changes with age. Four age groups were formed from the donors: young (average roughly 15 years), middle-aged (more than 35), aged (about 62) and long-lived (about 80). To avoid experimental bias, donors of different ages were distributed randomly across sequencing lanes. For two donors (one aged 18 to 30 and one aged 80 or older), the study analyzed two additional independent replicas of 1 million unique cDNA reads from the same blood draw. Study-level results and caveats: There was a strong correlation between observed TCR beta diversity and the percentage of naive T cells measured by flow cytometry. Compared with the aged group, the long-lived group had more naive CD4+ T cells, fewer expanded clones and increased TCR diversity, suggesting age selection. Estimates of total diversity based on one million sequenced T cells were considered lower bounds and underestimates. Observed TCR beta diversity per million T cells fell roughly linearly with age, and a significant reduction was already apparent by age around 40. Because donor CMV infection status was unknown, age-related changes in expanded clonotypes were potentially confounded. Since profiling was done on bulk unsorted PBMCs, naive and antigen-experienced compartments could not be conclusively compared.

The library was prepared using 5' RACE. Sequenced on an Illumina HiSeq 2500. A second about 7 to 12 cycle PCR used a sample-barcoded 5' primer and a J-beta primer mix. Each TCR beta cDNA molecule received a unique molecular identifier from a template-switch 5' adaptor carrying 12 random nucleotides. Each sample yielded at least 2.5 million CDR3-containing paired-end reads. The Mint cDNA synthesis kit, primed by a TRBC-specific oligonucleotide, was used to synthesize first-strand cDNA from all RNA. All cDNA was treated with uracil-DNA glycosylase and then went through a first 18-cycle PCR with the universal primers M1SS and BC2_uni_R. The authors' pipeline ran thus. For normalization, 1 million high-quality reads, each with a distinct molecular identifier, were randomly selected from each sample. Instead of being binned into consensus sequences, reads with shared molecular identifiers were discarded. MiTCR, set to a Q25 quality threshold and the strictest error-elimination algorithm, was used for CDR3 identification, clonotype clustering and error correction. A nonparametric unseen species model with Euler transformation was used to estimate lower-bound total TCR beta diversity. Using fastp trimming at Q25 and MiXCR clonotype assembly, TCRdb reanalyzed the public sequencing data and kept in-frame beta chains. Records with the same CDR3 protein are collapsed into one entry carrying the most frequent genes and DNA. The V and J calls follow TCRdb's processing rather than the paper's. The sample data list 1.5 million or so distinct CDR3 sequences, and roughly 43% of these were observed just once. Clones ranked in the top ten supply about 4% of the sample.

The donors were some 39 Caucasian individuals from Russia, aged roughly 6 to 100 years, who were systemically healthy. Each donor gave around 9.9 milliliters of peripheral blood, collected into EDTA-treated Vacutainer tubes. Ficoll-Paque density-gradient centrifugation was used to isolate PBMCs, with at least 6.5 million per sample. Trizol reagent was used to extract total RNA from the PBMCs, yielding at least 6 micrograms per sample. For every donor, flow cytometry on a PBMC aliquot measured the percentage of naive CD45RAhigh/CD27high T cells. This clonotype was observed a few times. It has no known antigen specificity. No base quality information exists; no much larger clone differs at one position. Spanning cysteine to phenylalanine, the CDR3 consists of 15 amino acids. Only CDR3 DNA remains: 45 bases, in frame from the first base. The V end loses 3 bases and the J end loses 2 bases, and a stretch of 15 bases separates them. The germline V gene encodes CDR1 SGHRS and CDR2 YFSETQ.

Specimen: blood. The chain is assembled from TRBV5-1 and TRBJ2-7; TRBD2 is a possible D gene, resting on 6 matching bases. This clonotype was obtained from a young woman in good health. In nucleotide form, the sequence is TGCGCCAGCAGCTCCCGGGACTTCCCCACCTACGAGCAGTACTTC. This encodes CASSSRDFPTYEQYF. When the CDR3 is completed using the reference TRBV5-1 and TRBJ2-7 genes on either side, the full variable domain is KAGVTQTPRYLIKTRGQQVTLSCSPISGHRSVSWYQQTPGQGLQFLFEYFSETQRNKGNFPGRFSGRQFSNSRSEMNVSTLELGDSALYLCASSSRDFPTYEQYFGPGTRLTVT.